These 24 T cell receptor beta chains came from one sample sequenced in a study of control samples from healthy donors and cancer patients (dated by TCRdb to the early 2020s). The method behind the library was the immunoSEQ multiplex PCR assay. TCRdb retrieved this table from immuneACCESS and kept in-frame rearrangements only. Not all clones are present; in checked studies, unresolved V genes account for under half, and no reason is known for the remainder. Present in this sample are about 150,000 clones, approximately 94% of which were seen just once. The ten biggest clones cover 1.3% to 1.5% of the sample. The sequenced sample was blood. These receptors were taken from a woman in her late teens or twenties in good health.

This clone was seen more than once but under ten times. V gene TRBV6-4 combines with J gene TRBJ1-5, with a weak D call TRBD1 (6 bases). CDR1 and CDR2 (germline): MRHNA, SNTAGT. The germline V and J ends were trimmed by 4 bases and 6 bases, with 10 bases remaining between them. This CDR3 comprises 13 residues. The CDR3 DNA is TGTGCCAGCAGTGCGGGGGCCAGTCAGCCCCAGCATTTT. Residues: CASSAGASQPQHF.

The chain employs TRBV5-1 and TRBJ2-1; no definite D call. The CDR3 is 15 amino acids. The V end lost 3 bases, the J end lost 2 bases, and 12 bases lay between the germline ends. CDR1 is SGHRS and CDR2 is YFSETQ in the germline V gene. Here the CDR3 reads CASSSVQWTYNEQFF. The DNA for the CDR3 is TGCGCCAGCAGCTCAGTACAATGGACCTACAATGAGCAGTTCTTC.

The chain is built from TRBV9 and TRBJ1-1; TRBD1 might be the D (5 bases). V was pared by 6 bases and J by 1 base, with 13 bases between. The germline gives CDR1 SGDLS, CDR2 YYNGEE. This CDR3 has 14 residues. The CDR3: CASTRWGENTEAFF. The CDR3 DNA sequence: TGTGCCAGCACCCGATGGGGGGAGAACACTGAAGCTTTCTTT.

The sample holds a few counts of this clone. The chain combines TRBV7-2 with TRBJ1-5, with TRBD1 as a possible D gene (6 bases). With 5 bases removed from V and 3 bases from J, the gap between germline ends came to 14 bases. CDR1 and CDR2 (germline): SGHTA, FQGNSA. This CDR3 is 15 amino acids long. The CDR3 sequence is CASSLTTGLNQPQHF. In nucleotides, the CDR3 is TGTGCCAGCAGCCTGACGACAGGACTCAATCAGCCCCAGCATTTT.

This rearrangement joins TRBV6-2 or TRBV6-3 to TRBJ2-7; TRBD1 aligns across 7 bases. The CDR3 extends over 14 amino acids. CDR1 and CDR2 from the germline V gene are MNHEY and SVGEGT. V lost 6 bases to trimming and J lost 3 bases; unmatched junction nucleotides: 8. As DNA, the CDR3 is TGTGCCAGCAGCCTAACAGGGGCGAACTACGAGCAGTACTTC. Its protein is CASSLTGANYEQYF.

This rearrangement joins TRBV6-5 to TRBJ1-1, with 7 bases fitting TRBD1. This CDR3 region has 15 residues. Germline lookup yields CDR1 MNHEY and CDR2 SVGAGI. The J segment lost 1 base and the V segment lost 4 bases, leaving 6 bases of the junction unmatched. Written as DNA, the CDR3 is TGTGCCAGCAGTTCACCGGACAGGCGGAACACTGAAGCTTTCTTT. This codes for CASSSPDRRNTEAFF.

CDR3 protein: CASSDILQGPDEKLFF. The CDR3 bases are TGTGCCAGCAGTGATATTCTACAGGGCCCTGATGAAAAACTGTTTTTT. The genes are TRBV25-1 and TRBJ1-4; weak D call: TRBD1 (6 bases). This CDR3 region has 16 residues. Germline CDR1 MGHDK, CDR2 SYGVNS. V gave up 3 bases and J gave up 6 bases, with 17 bases separating them.

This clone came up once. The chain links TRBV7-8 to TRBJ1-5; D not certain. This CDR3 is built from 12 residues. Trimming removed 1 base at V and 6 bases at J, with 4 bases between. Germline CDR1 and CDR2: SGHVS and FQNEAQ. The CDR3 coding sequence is TGTGCCAGCAGCTTAGTCTTTCAGCCCCAGCATTTT. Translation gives CASSLVFQPQHF.

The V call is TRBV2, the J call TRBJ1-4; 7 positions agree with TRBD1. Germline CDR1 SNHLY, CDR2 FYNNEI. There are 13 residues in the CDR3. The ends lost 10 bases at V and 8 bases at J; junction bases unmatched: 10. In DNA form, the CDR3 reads TGTGCCATCGAGCAGGGGGAAGGGGAAAAACTGTTTTTT. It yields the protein CAIEQGEGEKLFF.

This CDR3 is CASSPFNPQSSYNEQFF. The CDR3 nucleotides read TGTGCCAGCAGCCCTTTTAACCCACAGAGCTCCTACAATGAGCAGTTCTTC. The rearrangement links TRBV7-6 to TRBJ2-1; D is unresolved. The CDR3 consists of 17 residues. Germline CDR1 and CDR2: SGHVS and FNYEAQ. V lost 5 bases and J lost 0, with 17 bases in between.

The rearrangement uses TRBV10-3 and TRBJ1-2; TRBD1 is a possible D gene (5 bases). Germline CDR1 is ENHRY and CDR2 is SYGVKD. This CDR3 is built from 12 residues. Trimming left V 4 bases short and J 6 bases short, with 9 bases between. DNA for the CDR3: TGTGCCATCAGTGTACAAGGGGATGGCTACACCTTC. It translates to CAISVQGDGYTF.

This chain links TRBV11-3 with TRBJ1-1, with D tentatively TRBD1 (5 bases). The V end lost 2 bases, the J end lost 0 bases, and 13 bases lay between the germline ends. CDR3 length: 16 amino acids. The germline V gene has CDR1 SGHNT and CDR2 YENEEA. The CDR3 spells CASSLRWGSMNTEAFF. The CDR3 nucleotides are TGTGCCAGCAGCTTACGATGGGGCAGCATGAACACTGAAGCTTTCTTT.

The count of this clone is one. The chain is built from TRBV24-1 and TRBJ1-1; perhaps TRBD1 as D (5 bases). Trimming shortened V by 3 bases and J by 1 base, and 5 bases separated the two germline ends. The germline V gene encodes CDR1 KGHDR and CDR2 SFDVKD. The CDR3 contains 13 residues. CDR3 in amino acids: CATSDTGNTEAFF. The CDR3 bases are TGTGCCACCAGTGATACAGGGAACACTGAAGCTTTCTTT.

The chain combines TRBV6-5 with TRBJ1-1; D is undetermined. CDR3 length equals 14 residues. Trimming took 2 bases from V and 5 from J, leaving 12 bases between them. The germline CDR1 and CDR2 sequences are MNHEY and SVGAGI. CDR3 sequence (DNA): TGTGCCAGCAGTTACGATTTAACAGTGACTGAAGCTTTCTTT. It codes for CASSYDLTVTEAFF.

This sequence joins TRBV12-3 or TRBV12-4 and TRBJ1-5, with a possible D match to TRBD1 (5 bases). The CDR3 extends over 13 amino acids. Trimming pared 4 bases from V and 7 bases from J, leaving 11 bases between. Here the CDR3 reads CASSSAWGQPQHF. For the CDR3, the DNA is TGTGCCAGCAGTTCCGCCTGGGGGCAGCCCCAGCATTTT.

CDR3 sequence reads: CASSLGGAQPQHF. The CDR3 coding sequence is TGTGCCAGCAGCTTAGGGGGTGCTCAGCCCCAGCATTTT. The chain is built from TRBV11-2 and TRBJ1-5; D remains ambiguous. The CDR3 totals 13 residues. Germline values: CDR1 SGHAT, CDR2 FQNNGV. With 1 base removed from V and 6 bases from J, the gap between germline ends came to 7 bases.

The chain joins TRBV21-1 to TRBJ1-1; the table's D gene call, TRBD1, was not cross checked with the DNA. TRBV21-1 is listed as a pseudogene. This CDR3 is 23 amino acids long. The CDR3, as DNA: TGTGCCAGCAGCCTCCAGGGGGCGAACATATCAAGCATCCTTGTGGTTAGAGACACTGAAGCTTTCTTT. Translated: CASSLQGANISSILVVRDTEAFF.

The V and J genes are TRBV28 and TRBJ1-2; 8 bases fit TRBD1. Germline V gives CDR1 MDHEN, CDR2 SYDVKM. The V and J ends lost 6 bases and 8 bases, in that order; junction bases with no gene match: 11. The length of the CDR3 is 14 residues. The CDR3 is CASSLRRGLGGYTF. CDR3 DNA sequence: TGTGCCAGCAGCCTACGCAGGGGGCTCGGGGGCTACACCTTC.

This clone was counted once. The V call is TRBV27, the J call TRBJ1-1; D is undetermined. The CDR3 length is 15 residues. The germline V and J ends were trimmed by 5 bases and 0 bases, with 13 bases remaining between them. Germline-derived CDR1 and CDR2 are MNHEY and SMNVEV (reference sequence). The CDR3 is CASSPLGGLNTEAFF. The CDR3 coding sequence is TGTGCCAGCAGTCCTCTGGGAGGATTGAACACTGAAGCTTTCTTT.

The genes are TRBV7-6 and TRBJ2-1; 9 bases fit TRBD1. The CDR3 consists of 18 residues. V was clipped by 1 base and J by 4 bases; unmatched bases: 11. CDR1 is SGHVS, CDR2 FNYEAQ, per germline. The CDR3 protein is CASSLGVGTGSSYNEQFF. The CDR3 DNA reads TGTGCCAGCAGCTTAGGGGTTGGGACAGGGAGCAGTTACAATGAGCAGTTCTTC.

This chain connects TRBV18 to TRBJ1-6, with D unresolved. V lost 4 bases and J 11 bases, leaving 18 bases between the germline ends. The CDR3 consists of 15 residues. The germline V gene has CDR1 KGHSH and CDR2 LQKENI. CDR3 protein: CASSLARPGETPLHF. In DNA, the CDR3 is TGTGCCAGCTCACTGGCCCGTCCCGGGGAGACACCCCTCCACTTT.

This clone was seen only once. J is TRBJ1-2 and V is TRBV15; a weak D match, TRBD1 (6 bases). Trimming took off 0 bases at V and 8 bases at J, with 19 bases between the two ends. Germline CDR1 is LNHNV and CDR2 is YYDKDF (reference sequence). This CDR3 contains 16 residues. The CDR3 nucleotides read TGTGCCACCAGCAGAGATCGGGCTACGGGGGCTATAGGCTACACCTTC. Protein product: CATSRDRATGAIGYTF.

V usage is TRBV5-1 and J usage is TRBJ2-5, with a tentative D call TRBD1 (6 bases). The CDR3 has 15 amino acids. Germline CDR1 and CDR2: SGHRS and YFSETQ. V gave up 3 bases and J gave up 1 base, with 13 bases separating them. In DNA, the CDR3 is TGCGCCAGCAGCTCGCCGGGACACGGCCAAGAGACCCAGTACTTC. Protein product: CASSSPGHGQETQYF.

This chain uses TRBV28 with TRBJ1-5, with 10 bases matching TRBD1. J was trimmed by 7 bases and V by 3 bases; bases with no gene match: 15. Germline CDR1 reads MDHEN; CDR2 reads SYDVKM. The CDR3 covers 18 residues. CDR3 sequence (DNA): TGTGCCAGCAGTTTTGGGGGGCCGGGACAGGGGACCTGGCAGCCCCAGCATTTT. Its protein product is CASSFGGPGQGTWQPQHF.